This passage covers 19 T cell receptor beta chains from one sample sequenced in a study of blood T cell repertoires in COVID-19. Measured with immunoSEQ multiplex PCR; TCRdb has only the in-frame clones, and not every one. The repertoire includes about 88,000 clones, approximately 90% of them detected once, and 15% sits in the top ten. Sample: peripheral blood. These receptors originate from a male donor with acute or convalescent COVID-19.

The V gene is TRBV6-6, the J gene TRBJ1-6, with D possibly TRBD1 on 6 matching bases. Trimming cost V 2 bases and J 10 bases, with 12 bases left between them. CDR3 length: 14 amino acids. Germline-derived CDR1 and CDR2 are MNHNY and SVGAGI (reference sequence). CDR3 nucleotide sequence: TGTGCCAGCAGTTACCAGGGGTCGCAATCACCCCTCCACTTT. It is translated as CASSYQGSQSPLHF.

The chain joins TRBV5-1 to TRBJ2-2, with 10 bases that match TRBD2. This CDR3 is 17 amino acids long. CDR1 SGHRS and CDR2 YFSETQ come from the germline V gene. V dropped 7 bases and J dropped 0; count of bases not matched to a gene: 9. DNA for the CDR3: TGCGCCAGCGGGGATACTAGCGGGGTATCGAACACCGGGGAGCTGTTTTTT. As protein: CASGDTSGVSNTGELFF.

The V call is TRBV2, the J call TRBJ1-4; 12 bases align to TRBD1. The junction had 13 bases not matched to a gene; V was cut back by 5 bases and J by 0 bases. In germline, CDR1 is SNHLY, CDR2 FYNNEI. This CDR3 spans 20 amino acids. In DNA form, the CDR3 reads TGTGCCAGCAGTTTCTTTCCGGGACAGGGGGCCAGGCCAACTAATGAAAAACTGTTTTTT. This translates into CASSFFPGQGARPTNEKLFF. Full variable domain (rest looked up from reference TRBV2 and TRBJ1-4): EPEVTQTPSHQVTQMGQEVILRCVPISNHLYFYWYRQILGQKVEFLVSFYNNEISEKSEIFDDQFSVERPDGSNFTLKIRSTKLEDSAMYFCASSFFPGQGARPTNEKLFFGSGTQLSVL.

V gene TRBV5-4 combines with J gene TRBJ2-7, with D possibly matching TRBD1 (7 bases). Germline CDR1 reads SGHNT; CDR2 reads YYREEE (reference sequence). Trimming cost V 7 bases and J 1 base, with 18 bases left between them. The CDR3 loop spans 15 amino acids. The CDR3, as DNA: TGTGCCAGCGCCGTCGGCAGGGGGACTTCCTACGAGCAGTACTTC. Its translation is CASAVGRGTSYEQYF.

The V gene is TRBV5-4, the J gene TRBJ2-1; 9 bases fit TRBD1. CDR3 length: 14 amino acids. V shed 3 bases, J shed 9 bases, and the junction held 7 bases outside the gene matches. Germline values: CDR1 SGHNT, CDR2 YYREEE (reference sequence). The CDR3 nucleotides are TGTGCCAGCAGCTGGGACAGGGAATTTAGTGAGCAGTTCTTC. Amino acids: CASSWDREFSEQFF.

This clone is a singleton in its sample. The gene calls are TRBV19 and TRBJ1-4; 8 positions agree with TRBD1. J was trimmed by 0 bases and V by 4 bases; bases with no gene match: 1. Per germline, CDR1 LNHDA and CDR2 SQIVND (reference sequence). CDR3 size: 15 residues. This CDR3 is CASSNRGTTNEKLFF. The CDR3 nucleotides are TGTGCCAGTAGTAACAGGGGGACAACTAATGAAAAACTGTTTTTT.

This chain connects TRBV4-1 to TRBJ2-5; weak D call: TRBD2 (6 bases). This CDR3 spans 19 amino acids. Germline V gene data show CDR1 as MGHRA and CDR2 as YSYEKL. V was cut by 0 bases and J by 0 bases, with 20 bases left in between. The CDR3 nucleotides are TGCGCCAGCAGCCAAGATGGGATCGATGGGACTGTGTACCAAGAGACCCAGTACTTC. The encoded protein is CASSQDGIDGTVYQETQYF.

CDR3 coding DNA: TGTGCCAGCAGCCAAGTAGGCGGAAGCTCACCCCTCCACTTT. The encoded protein is CASSQVGGSSPLHF. The V and J genes are TRBV3-1 (or the pseudogene TRBV3-2) and TRBJ1-6; D not resolved. The length of the CDR3 is 14 residues. The germline V gene encodes CDR1 LGHDT and CDR2 YNNKEL (reference sequence). The V end was cut by 1 base, the J end by 10 bases, with 11 bases between.

J is TRBJ2-7 and V is TRBV25-1, with 8 bases matching TRBD1. This CDR3 spans 15 amino acids. V shed 4 bases, J shed 0 bases, and the junction held 5 bases outside the gene matches. CDR1 and CDR2 (germline): MGHDK, SYGVNS. This CDR3 reads CASSVGQVASYEQYF. CDR3 sequence (DNA): TGTGCCAGCAGTGTGGGACAGGTGGCCTCCTACGAGCAGTACTTC.

J is TRBJ2-7 and V is TRBV6-5, with D uncertain. V shed 6 bases and J shed 6 bases, with 15 bases lying between them. Germline CDR1 and CDR2: MNHEY and SVGAGI. This CDR3 has 13 residues. This chain's CDR3 is CASRNPPRVEQYF. CDR3 nucleotide sequence: TGTGCCAGCAGAAACCCTCCCCGCGTCGAGCAGTACTTC.

The chain combines TRBV30 with TRBJ2-1; weak D call: TRBD1 (5 bases). Trimming cost V 3 bases and J 4 bases, with 16 bases left between them. The germline gives CDR1 GTSNPN, CDR2 SVGIG (reference sequence). The CDR3 runs 15 residues. The CDR3 sequence is CAWSAGHSSYNEQFF. The DNA for the CDR3 is TGTGCCTGGAGCGCCGGACACTCCTCTTACAATGAGCAGTTCTTC.

The chain recombines TRBV7-3 with TRBJ1-4; 7 bases line up with TRBD1. J gave up 7 bases and V 6 bases, and 11 bases lay outside the gene matches. The length of the CDR3 is 15 residues. In germline, CDR1 is SGHTA, CDR2 FQGTGA. The CDR3 region is CASSARQGDSEKLFF. CDR3 sequence (DNA): TGTGCCAGCAGTGCTCGACAGGGTGACAGTGAAAAACTGTTTTTT.

The chain uses TRBV19 and TRBJ1-2; D might be TRBD1 (6 bases). This CDR3 has 14 amino acids. Trimming pared 6 bases from V and 4 bases from J, leaving 15 bases between. Looked up from germline, CDR1 is LNHDA and CDR2 is SQIVND (reference sequence). CDR3 protein: CASRPTGLPYGYTF. For the CDR3, the DNA is TGTGCCAGTAGGCCAACAGGGCTACCCTATGGCTACACCTTC.

This clone appeared a single time. This sequence joins TRBV2 and TRBJ2-5; 11 bases are shared with TRBD2. Germline V gene lookup returns CDR1 SNHLY and CDR2 FYNNEI. The CDR3 consists of 17 residues. With 2 bases clipped from V and 0 bases from J, the junction kept 5 bases outside the gene matches. CDR3 DNA sequence: TGTGCCAGCAGTGAATACCTAGCGGGGGGTGACCAAGAGACCCAGTACTTC. This sequence encodes CASSEYLAGGDQETQYF.

The chain is built from TRBV4-2 and TRBJ2-7; the D gene is possibly TRBD2 (5 bases). The CDR3 covers 15 residues. Germline-derived CDR1 and CDR2 are LGHNA and YNFKEQ. Trimming pared 0 bases from V and 6 bases from J, leaving 15 bases between. In DNA form, the CDR3 reads TGTGCCAGCAGCCAAGACTCCGTGGGAGTTGGCGAGCAGTACTTC. This gives the protein CASSQDSVGVGEQYF.

This chain links TRBV11-2 with TRBJ2-7; D is undetermined. The germline V gene has CDR1 SGHAT and CDR2 FQNNGV. The CDR3 is 14 amino acids. Trimming removed 1 base from V and 4 bases from J, with 11 bases in between. CDR3 protein: CASSLGAPGYEQYF. CDR3 sequence (DNA): TGTGCCAGCAGCTTAGGGGCCCCTGGATACGAGCAGTACTTC. Full variable domain (remainder filled in from reference TRBV11-2 and TRBJ2-7): EAGVAQSPRYKIIEKRQSVAFWCNPISGHATLYWYQQILGQGPKLLIQFQNNGVVDDSQLPKDRFSAERLKGVDSTLKIQPAKLEDSAVYLCASSLGAPGYEQYFGPGTRLTVT.

The V gene is TRBV5-4, the J gene TRBJ1-4; the D gene is possibly TRBD1 (5 bases). V shed 1 base and J shed 6 bases, with 10 bases lying between them. Germline V gene lookup returns CDR1 SGHNT and CDR2 YYREEE (reference sequence). The CDR3 length is 14 residues. The CDR3 nucleotides read TGTGCCAGCAGCTTGCAGGGCCCCCATGAAAAACTGTTTTTT. Translating it yields CASSLQGPHEKLFF.

V and J are TRBV3-1 (or the pseudogene TRBV3-2) and TRBJ1-2; 7 bases match TRBD1. This CDR3 contains 16 residues. Germline assignment: CDR1 LGHDT and CDR2 YNNKEL (reference sequence). The V and J ends lost 0 bases and 3 bases, in that order; junction bases with no gene match: 7. The CDR3 loop reads CASSQDRGQPHYGYTF. The CDR3 region has the DNA TGTGCCAGCAGCCAAGATCGGGGACAGCCCCACTATGGCTACACCTTC.

This rearrangement joins TRBV3-1 (or the pseudogene TRBV3-2) to TRBJ2-1, with D tentatively TRBD2 (7 bases). Trimming stripped 5 bases from V and 7 bases from J, with 18 bases between. Germline loops: CDR1 LGHDT, CDR2 YNNKEL (reference sequence). The CDR3 has 15 residues. The DNA of the CDR3 is TGTGCCAGCAGCACACGTGGGACTACAGGGAATGAGCAGTTCTTC. Translated: CASSTRGTTGNEQFF.